This record looks at one T cell receptor beta chain sequence and its context. The sample is drawn from a study of cytomegalovirus exposure and HLA in healthy donors. The donors, nominally healthy at sampling, likely had unrecorded immune exposures. CDR3 length: 15 amino acids. V was clipped by 2 bases and J by 0 bases; unmatched bases: 3. Germline V CDR1 and CDR2: SGDLS, YYNGEE. This PCR relied on a set of 60 Vbeta primers and 13 Jbeta primers. This table comes from immunoSEQ multiplex PCR, and its TCRdb copy is limited to in-frame clones, with some not included. Of around 63,000 clones listed, around 80% are singletons.

V usage is TRBV9 and J usage is TRBJ1-2, with 8 bases fitting TRBD1. This clonotype originated in a woman aged 30 to 39 in good health and CMV-seronegative. Sequencing input: PBMCs. The CDR3 is CASSVGQGPNYGYTF. CDR3 DNA sequence: TGTGCCAGCAGCGTCGGACAGGGCCCTAACTATGGCTACACCTTC.